This T cell receptor (beta chain) was obtained from a study of blood T cells in healthy people across ages. Notes on the study in general: Both naive CD4+ cell counts and diversity were greater in long-lived donors than in aged donors.

This clonotype was detected only a few times. Its antigen remains unidentified. It was around 10 milliliters of peripheral blood that were drawn from each donor. J was trimmed by 7 bases and V by 7 bases; bases with no gene match: 9. This CDR3 has 14 residues. Per germline, CDR1 SNHLY and CDR2 FYNNEI. Using a J-beta primer mix together with a sample-barcoded 5' primer, a second PCR was run for about 6 to 12 cycles. A template-switch adaptor with 12 random nucleotides tagged each cDNA molecule. MiXCR, run by TCRdb on the 5' RACE reads, gives a single entry per CDR3 protein. The data show about 650,000 distinct CDR3 sequences, with about 34% seen just once and 15% held by the top ten.

The sequenced sample consisted of blood. The chain recombines TRBV2 with TRBJ1-4; the match to TRBD1 covers 7 bases. The sequence was collected from a woman of 80 years or more in good health. The CDR3 sequence: CASTNDRVAEKLFF. The CDR3 DNA sequence: TGTGCCAGCACCAACGACAGGGTTGCTGAAAAACTGTTTTTT.